This T cell receptor beta chain was retrieved from a study of shared clonotypes between healthy human individuals. Findings and limits, study-wide: Naive subsets tended to show greater estimated richness than memory subsets.

In the original analysis: Junction-only sequences without quality scores were provided by ImmunoSEQ, so filtering was different. Using immunoSEQ multiplex PCR, the repertoire was profiled, and TCRdb retains in-frame clones only, with some absent. Clone size and V and J calls were adopted from that table, with D and trimming inferred from the DNA. This repertoire shows about 960,000 clones, about three quarters found once; its top ten account for about 1.5%. V lost 5 bases and J lost 3, with 9 bases in between. The germline V gene has CDR1 PRHDT and CDR2 FYEKMQ (reference sequence). The CDR3 has 13 residues. This clone was seen once. Its cognate antigen is unknown.

The chain is built from TRBV13 and TRBJ2-3; D is undetermined. Source material: memory CD4+ T cells sorted from blood. Stated subset: CD45RA-negative fraction. The clonotype comes from a man between 18 and 35 years old in good health. CDR3 loop: CASSRPSTDTQYF. Written as DNA, the CDR3 is TGTGCCAGCAGCCGACCTTCAACAGATACGCAGTATTTT.